This TCR beta chain comes out of a study of T-cell memory formation after mild COVID-19. With respect to this clonotype: Its matching antigen is unknown.

Study outcomes and limitations: Clones that contracted from day 15 to 85 were balanced CD4/CD8, while later expanders leaned CD4+. The main location of contracting CD4+ clones was CM and EM, and that of contracting CD8+ clones was EMRA. Some responding clones appeared in pre-infection memory, suggesting cross-reactive memory joined.

V lost 8 bases to trimming and J lost 3 bases, with 9 bases between them. The CDR3 loop spans 12 amino acids. In germline, CDR1 is MNHEY, CDR2 SMNVEV (reference sequence). With constant-segment primers, 5'RACE yielded cDNA libraries of TCR alpha and TCR beta that carried sample barcodes and UMIs. Via MiXCR, TCRdb re-called the 5' RACE reads, giving one row per CDR3 protein. The sample gives 350,000 to 450,000 distinct CDR3 sequences, 15% to 25% of which show up once; around 9.2% is in the top ten. The chain combines TRBV27 with TRBJ2-3, with D perhaps matching TRBD2 (5 bases). The sequence was obtained from an adult woman who had mild COVID-19 (a few samples of this study predate the infection). Cell type and time point are not known. Sequencing used PBMCs or a T cell subset sorted from them (not recorded which). The CDR3 region has the DNA TGTGCCAGCCTTCGGAGGACAGATACGCAGTATTTT. As protein: CASLRRTDTQYF.